A selection of T cell receptor beta chains follows, all from one sample in a study of blood T cells in healthy people across ages. Each CDR3 protein gets one entry after TCRdb re-called the 5' RACE reads with MiXCR. This table has 1.8 million or so distinct CDR3 sequences, around 40% appearing once. Input material: blood. The receptors here all came from a human donor in good health. Each CDR3 is given with its conserved first and last residue. Part of the rows lack a size; the others show once, few, many or a class for expanded clones.

V | size | CDR3
TRBV6-5 | NA | CASSRDREQPQHF
TRBV4-3 | NA | CASSQGPTPQDKLFF
TRBV7-2 | NA | CASSLVGRNMETQYF
TRBV10-3 | NA | CAISDRDKGDGYTF
TRBV5-5 | NA | CASSLGTSGGSYTDTQYF
TRBV5-1 | few | CASSLAGSGDGYTF
TRBV7-6 | NA | CASSLGGYYNSPLHF
TRBV5-1 | NA | CASSWGDRRQNTEAFF
TRBV20-1 | NA | CSAPDLAGGIYEQYF
TRBV4-1 | NA | CASSDASGGAEQYF
TRBV9 | NA | CASSVFETAPLQETQYF
TRBV20-1 | few | CSARDPTSGGIDTQYF
TRBV28 | few | CASISYISNNEQFF
TRBV29-1 | NA | CSVDYLGGTETQYF
TRBV3-1 | once | CASSQAQTHYGYTF
TRBV11-1 | NA | CASSLYRDRVGTEAFF
TRBV6-5 | NA | CASSYYGGAPYEQYF
TRBV28 | NA | CASALISSGANVLTF
TRBV12-3/TRBV12-4 | few | CASSKGEEHEQYF
TRBV7-2 | NA | CASSSPGGGFEAFF
TRBV7-2 | NA | CASSLRTASYNSPLHF
TRBV7-2 | few | CASSLYLQGAGDEQYF
TRBV29-1 | few | CSVRSALDQPQHF
TRBV3-1 | NA | CASSPVAGANVLTF
TRBV7-2 | NA | CASSFGQATDTQYF
TRBV7-9 | once | CASSRLAPYGYTF
TRBV20-1 | NA | CSARDSPAGGDGYTF
TRBV9 | few | CASSVTPTGGGGYTF
TRBV6-4 | few | CASSATWAADTQYF
TRBV12-3/TRBV12-4 | NA | CASRNPGQAQHF
TRBV6-2/TRBV6-3 | NA | CASREIGTGDGYTF
TRBV20-1 | few | CSARDWLTNYDYTF
TRBV7-9 | NA | CASSFLDHRGETQYF
TRBV6-4 | few | CARTDRRSGNTIYF
TRBV28 | NA | CASSLREEGYTF
TRBV7-2 | NA | CASSRDRLSSYNEQFF
TRBV5-1 | NA | CASSTSTVGGPYNEQFF
TRBV7-2 | NA | CASSLRGVMRDNEQFF
TRBV3-1 | NA | CASSRGLTEAFF
TRBV7-9 | few | CASSRTAGGYNEQFF
TRBV20-1 | NA | CSAATGASSDTQYF
TRBV4-2 | NA | CASSQLNDAKFF
TRBV4-2 | NA | CASSQEGLGYTF
TRBV5-1 | few | CASSLEEIFPGQVHTDTQYF
TRBV7-2 | NA | CASSAGQGGEQYF
TRBV7-9 | NA | CASSLPVGVLESNEQFF
TRBV7-9 | few | CASSLVLAGDTQYF
TRBV10-3 | NA | CAIREGRKTYEQYF
TRBV20-1 | NA | CSAPGRNSNQPQHF
TRBV12-5 | NA | CASRIQGESYNEQFF
TRBV4-1 | once | CASSQDSPGTSTDTQYF
TRBV9 | NA | CVSSDDLGYGYTF
TRBV12-5 | NA | CASGPGTAGDTQYF
TRBV6-2/TRBV6-3 | NA | CASTSWATQETQYF
TRBV6-1 | NA | CASSVMLTYEQYF
TRBV29-1 | few | CSVGYRLRNEQFF
TRBV12-3/TRBV12-4 | once | CASRVPSADTQYF
TRBV19 | NA | CASSMMGYNEQFF
TRBV7-3 | few | CASSSSGQGVYGANVLTF
TRBV7-9 | NA | CASSPRSPGDEQFF